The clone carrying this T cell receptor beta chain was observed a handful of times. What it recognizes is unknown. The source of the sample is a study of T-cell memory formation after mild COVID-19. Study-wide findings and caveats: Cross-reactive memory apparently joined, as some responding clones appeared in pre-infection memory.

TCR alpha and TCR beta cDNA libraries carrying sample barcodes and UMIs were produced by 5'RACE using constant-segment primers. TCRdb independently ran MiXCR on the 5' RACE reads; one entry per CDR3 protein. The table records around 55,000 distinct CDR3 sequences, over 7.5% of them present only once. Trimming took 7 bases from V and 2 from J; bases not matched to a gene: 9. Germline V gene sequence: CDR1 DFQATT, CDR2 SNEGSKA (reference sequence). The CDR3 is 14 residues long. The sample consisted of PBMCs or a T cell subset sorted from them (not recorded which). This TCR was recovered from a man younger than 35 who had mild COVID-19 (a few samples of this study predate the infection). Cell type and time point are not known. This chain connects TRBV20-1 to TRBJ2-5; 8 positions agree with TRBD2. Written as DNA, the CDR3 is TGCAGTGGGGCGCGGGGGGACTCACAAGAGACCCAGTACTTC. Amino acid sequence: CSGARGDSQETQYF.